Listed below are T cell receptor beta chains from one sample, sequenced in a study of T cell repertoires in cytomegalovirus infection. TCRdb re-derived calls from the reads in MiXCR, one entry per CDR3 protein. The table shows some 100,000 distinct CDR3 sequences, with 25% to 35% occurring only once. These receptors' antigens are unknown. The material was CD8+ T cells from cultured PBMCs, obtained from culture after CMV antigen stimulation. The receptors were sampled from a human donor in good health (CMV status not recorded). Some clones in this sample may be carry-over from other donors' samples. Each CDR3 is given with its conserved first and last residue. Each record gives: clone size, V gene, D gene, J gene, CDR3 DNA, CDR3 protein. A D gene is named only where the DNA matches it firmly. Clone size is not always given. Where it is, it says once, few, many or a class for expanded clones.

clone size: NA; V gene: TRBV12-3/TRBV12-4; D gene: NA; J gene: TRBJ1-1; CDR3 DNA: TGTGCCAGCAGTCCTATCCAGCCTTTCGACACTGAAGCTTTCTTT; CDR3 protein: CASSPIQPFDTEAFF
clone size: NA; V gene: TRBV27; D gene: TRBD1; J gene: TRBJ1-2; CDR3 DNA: TGTGCCAGCAGCCCCACAGGGGGCGAATATGGCTACACCTTC; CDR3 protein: CASSPTGGEYGYTF
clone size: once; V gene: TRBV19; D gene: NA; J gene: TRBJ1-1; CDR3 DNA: TGTGCCAGTAGTAGAGAGGGGAACACTGAAGCTTTCTTT; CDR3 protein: CASSREGNTEAFF
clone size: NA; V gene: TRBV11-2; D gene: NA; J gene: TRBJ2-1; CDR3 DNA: TGTGCCAGCAGCTTAGTGGGGAGAGGGGGATACAATGAGCAGTTCTTC; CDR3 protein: CASSLVGRGGYNEQFF
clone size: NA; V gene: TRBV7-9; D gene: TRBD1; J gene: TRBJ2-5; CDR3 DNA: TGTGCCAGCAGCTTGGGACAGGGCCTGCAAGAGACCCAGTACTTC; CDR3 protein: CASSLGQGLQETQYF
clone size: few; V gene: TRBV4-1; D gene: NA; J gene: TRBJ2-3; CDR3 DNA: TGCGCCAGCAGCCAAGGACTGGGCACAGATACGCAGTATTTT; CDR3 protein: CASSQGLGTDTQYF
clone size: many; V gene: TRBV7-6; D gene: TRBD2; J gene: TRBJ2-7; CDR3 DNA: TGTGCCAGCACCCGCGGGGGTGCCTACGAGCAGTACTTC; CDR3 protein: CASTRGGAYEQYF
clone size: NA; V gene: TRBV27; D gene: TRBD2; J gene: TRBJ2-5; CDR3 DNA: TGTGCCAGCAGTTTCGGGGCTAGCGGCCGGGAGACCCAGTACTTC; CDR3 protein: CASSFGASGRETQYF
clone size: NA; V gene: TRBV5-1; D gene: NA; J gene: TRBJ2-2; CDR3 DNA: TGCGCCAGCAGCCCGGGACGGATAAACACCGGGGAGCTGTTTTTT; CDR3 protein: CASSPGRINTGELFF
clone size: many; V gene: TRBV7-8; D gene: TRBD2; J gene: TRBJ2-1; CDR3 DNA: TGTGCCAGCAGCTTCGGGGGGGGCAATGAGCAGTTCTTC; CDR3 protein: CASSFGGGNEQFF
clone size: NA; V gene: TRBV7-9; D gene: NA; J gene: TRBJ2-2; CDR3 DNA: TGTGCCAGCAGCTTATCGGGGAGCGGGGAGCTGTTTTTT; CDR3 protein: CASSLSGSGELFF
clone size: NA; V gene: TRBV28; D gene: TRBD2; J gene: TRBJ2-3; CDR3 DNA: TGTGCCAGCGAACTTGGGGGAGGGCTGCCAGATACGCAGTATTTT; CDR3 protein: CASELGGGLPDTQYF
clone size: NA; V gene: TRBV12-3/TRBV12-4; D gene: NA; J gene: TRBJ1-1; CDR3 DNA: TGTGCCAGCAGTCCTCCAGGGGTGGCTGAAGCTTTCTTT; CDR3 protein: CASSPPGVAEAFF
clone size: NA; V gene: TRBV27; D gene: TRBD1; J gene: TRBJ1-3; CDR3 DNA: TGTGCCAGCAGTGCCTGGGACAGGGGGCGATGGGGAAACACCATATATTTT; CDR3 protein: CASSAWDRGRWGNTIYF
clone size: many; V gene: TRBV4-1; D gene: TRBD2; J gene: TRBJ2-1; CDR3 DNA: TGCGCCAGCAGCCAAGGCGCTGAGGTGGGGCGGGGGGCTTACAATGAGCAGTTCTTC; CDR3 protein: CASSQGAEVGRGAYNEQFF
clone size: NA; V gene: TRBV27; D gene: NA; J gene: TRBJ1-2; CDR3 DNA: TGTGCCAGCAGTTTAGGCAGCCCCTCAAACTATGGCTACACCTTC; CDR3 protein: CASSLGSPSNYGYTF
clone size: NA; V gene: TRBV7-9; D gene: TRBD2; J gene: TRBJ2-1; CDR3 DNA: TGTGCCAGCAGCGTGAGCGGGGGGCGTTCCTACAATGAGCAGTTCTTC; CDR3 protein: CASSVSGGRSYNEQFF
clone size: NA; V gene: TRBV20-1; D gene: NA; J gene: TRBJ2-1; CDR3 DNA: TGCAGTGCTAGAGATCTTGGGGATATCGCCTACAATGAGCAGTTCTTC; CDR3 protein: CSARDLGDIAYNEQFF
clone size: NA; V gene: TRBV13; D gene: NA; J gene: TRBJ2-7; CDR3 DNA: TGTGCCAGCAGAGCCGAAATCCGTCCCTACGAGCAGTACTTC; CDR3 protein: CASRAEIRPYEQYF
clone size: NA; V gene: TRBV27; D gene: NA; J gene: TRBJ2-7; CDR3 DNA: TGTGCCAGCAGTTCGGCTGGACGCGAGCAGTACTTC; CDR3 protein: CASSSAGREQYF
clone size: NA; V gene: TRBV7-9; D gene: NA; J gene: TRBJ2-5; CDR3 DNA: TGTGCCAGCAGCTTATTAGGAGGGGGGATCCAAGAGACCCAGTACTTC; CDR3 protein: CASSLLGGGIQETQYF
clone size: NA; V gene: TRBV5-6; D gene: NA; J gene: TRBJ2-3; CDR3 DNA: TGTGCCAGCAGCTTGGTTGTTGGTATCACAGATACGCAGTATTTT; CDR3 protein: CASSLVVGITDTQYF
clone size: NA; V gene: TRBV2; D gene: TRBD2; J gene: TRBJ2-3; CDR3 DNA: TGTGCCAGCAGTGAGACGGCTAGCGGGTATAGCACAGATACGCAGTATTTT; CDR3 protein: CASSETASGYSTDTQYF
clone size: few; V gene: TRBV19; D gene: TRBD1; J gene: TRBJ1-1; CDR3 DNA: TGTGCCAGTAGTGCTGGGACAGCCCTGAACACTGAAGCTTTCTTT; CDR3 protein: CASSAGTALNTEAFF
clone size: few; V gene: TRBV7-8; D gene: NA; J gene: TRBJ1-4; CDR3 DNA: TGTGCCAGCAGCATTACGGGGGTTCCTCTTGGTGAAAAACTGTTTTTT; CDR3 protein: CASSITGVPLGEKLFF